This note documents a single T cell receptor beta chain sequence. TCRdb processed the 5' RACE reads anew with MiXCR; each CDR3 protein has one entry. The sample holds 200,000 or so distinct CDR3 sequences, around 15% seen once. This sample was taken from a study of identical twins. The CDR3 loop spans 16 amino acids. Trimming took off 0 bases at V and 2 bases at J, with 16 bases between the two ends. The germline V gene has CDR1 DFQATT and CDR2 SNEGSKA (reference sequence). The sample was also linked to a second study, of T cells expressing NK-cell markers.

The chain joins TRBV20-1 to TRBJ2-5; D gene ambiguous. The sequencing sample was made of CD8+ T cells sorted from blood. The clonotype was recovered from a woman aged 18-29 years in good health. CDR3 sequence reads: CSARDYAAMLQETQYF. As DNA, the CDR3 is TGCAGTGCTAGAGATTATGCAGCAATGCTACAAGAGACCCAGTACTTC.